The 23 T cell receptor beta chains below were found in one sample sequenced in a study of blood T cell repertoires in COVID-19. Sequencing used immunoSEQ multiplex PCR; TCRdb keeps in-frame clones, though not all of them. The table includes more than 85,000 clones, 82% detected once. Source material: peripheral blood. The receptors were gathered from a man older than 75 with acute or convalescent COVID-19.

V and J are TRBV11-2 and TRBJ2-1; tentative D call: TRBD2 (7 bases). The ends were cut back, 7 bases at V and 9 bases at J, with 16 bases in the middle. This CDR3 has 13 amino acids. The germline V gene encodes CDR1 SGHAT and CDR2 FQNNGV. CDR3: CASKGGGPGEQFF. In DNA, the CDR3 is TGTGCCAGCAAGGGGGGAGGGCCCGGTGAGCAGTTCTTC.

CDR3 sequence reads: CASSPETGGVRDTEAFF. CDR3 in DNA: TGTGCCAGCAGCCCTGAAACAGGGGGCGTCAGGGACACTGAAGCTTTCTTT. The rearrangement joins TRBV7-9 to TRBJ1-1; TRBD1 aligns across 9 bases. V shed 5 bases and J 3 bases; nucleotides not matched to a gene: 13. The CDR3 has 17 amino acids. CDR1 and CDR2 (germline): SEHNR, FQNEAQ (reference sequence).

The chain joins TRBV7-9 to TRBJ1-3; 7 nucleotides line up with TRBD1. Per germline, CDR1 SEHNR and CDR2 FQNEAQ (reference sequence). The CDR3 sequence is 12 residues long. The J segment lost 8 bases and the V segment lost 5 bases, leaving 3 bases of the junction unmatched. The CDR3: CASSRQGDTIYF. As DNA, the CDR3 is TGTGCCAGCAGCCGACAGGGCGACACCATATATTTT.

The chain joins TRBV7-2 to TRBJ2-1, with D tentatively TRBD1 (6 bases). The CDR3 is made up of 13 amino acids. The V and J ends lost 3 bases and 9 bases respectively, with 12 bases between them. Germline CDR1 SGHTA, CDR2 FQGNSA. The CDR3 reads CASSFGQYAEQFF. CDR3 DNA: TGTGCCAGCAGCTTTGGACAGTATGCTGAGCAGTTCTTC. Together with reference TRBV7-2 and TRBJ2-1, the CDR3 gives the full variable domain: GAGVSQSPSNKVTEKGKDVELRCDPISGHTALYWYRQSLGQGLEFLIYFQGNSAPDKSGLPSDRFSAERTGGSVSTLTIQRTQQEDSAVYLCASSFGQYAEQFFGPGTRLTVL.

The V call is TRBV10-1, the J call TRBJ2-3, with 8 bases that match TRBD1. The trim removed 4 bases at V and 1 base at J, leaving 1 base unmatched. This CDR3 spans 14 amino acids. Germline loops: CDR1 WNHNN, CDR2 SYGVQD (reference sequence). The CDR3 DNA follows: TGCGCCAGCAGTGCGGGACAGGGCACAGATACGCAGTATTTT. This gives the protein CASSAGQGTDTQYF.

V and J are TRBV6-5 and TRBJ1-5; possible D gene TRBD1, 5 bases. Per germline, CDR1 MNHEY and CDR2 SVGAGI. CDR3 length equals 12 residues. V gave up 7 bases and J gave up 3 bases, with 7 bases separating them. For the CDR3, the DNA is TGTGCCAGCACGACAGCCAATCAGCCCCAGCATTTT. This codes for CASTTANQPQHF.

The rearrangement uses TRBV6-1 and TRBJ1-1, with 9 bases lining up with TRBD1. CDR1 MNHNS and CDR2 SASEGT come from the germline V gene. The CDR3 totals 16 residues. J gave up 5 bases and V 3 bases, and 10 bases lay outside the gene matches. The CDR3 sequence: CASSDPWDRDGTEAFF. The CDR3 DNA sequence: TGTGCCAGCAGTGATCCCTGGGACAGGGATGGAACTGAAGCTTTCTTT.

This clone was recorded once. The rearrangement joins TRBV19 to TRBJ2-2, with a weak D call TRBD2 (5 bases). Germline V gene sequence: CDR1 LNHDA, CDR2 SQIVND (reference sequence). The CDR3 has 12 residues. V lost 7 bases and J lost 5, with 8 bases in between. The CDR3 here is CASNTRTGELFF. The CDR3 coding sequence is TGTGCCAGTAATACTAGAACCGGGGAGCTGTTTTTT.

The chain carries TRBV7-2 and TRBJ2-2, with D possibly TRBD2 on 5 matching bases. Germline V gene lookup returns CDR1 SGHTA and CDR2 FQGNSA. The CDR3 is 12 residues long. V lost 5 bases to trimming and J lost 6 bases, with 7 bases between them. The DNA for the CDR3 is TGTGCCAGCAGCCGAGGGTCCGGGGAGCTGTTTTTT. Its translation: CASSRGSGELFF.

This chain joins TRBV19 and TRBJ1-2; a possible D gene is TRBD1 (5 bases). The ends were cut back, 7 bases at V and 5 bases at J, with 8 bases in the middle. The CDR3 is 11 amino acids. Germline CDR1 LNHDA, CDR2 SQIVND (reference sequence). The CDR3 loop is CASKKGYGYTF. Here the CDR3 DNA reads TGTGCCAGTAAAAAGGGGTATGGCTACACCTTC. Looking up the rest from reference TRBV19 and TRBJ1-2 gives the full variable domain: DGGITQSPKYLFRKEGQNVTLSCEQNLNHDAMYWYRQDPGQGLRLIYYSQIVNDFQKGDIAEGYSVSREKKESFPLTVTSAQKNPTAFYLCASKKGYGYTFGSGTRLTVV.

In DNA form, the CDR3 reads TGTGCCAGCAGCTTGGGTCCACAGTACCAAGAGACCCAGTACTTC. Translation gives CASSLGPQYQETQYF. This sequence joins TRBV5-6 and TRBJ2-5; no firm D call. This CDR3 contains 15 residues. The germline V and J ends were trimmed by 0 bases and 0 bases, with 9 bases remaining between them. CDR1 and CDR2 (germline): SGHDT, YYEEEE. Full variable domain (missing parts from reference TRBV5-6 and TRBJ2-5): DAGVTQSPTHLIKTRGQQVTLRCSPKSGHDTVSWYQQALGQGPQFIFQYYEEEERQRGNFPDRFSGHQFPNYSSELNVNALLLGDSALYLCASSLGPQYQETQYFGPGTRLLVL.

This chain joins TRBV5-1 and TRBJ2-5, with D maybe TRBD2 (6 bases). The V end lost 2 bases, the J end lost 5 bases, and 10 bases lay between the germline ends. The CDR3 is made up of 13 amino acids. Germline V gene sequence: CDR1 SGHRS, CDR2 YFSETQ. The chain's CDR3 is CASSFGEVETQYF. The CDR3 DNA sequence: TGCGCCAGCAGCTTTGGGGAGGTGGAGACCCAGTACTTC.

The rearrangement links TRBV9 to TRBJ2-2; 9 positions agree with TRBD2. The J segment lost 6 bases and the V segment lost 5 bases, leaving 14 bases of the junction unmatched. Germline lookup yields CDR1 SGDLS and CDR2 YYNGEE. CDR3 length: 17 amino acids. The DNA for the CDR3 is TGTGCCAGCAGTGGGACGGTAGCGGGAGCGGGGGCCGGGGAGCTGTTTTTT. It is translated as CASSGTVAGAGAGELFF.

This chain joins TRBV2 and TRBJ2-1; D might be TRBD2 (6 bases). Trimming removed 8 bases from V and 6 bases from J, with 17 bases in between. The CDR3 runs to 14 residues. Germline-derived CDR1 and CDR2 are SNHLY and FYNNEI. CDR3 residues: CASALEGAGNEQFF. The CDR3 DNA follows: TGTGCCAGCGCCTTAGAGGGAGCGGGCAATGAGCAGTTCTTC.

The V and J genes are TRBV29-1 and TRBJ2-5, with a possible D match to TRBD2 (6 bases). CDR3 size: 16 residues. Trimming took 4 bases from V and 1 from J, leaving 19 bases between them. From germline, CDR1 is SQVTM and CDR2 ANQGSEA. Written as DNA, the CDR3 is TGCAGCGTTGCCCGGGACTCCCCCCTAGCCCAAGAGACCCAGTACTTC. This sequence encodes CSVARDSPLAQETQYF.

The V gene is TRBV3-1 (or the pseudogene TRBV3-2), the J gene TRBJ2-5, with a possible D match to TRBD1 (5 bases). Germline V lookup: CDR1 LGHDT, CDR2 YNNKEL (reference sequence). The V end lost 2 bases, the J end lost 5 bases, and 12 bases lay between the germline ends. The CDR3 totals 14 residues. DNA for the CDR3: TGTGCCAGCAGCCAAAGCAGGGCTGGGGAGACCCAGTACTTC. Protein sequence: CASSQSRAGETQYF.

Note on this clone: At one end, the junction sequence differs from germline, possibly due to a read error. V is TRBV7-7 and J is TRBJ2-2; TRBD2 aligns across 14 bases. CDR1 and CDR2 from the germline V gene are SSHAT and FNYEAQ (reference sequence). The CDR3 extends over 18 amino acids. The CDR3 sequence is CASSSGLAGGRVTGELFF. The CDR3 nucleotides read TGTGCTAGCAGCTCCGGACTAGCGGGAGGCCGGGTCACCGGGGAGCTGTTTTTT.

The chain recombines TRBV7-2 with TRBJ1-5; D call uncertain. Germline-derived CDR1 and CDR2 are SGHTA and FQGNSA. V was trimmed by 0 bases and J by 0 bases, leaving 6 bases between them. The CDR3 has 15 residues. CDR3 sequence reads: CASSLAIYSNQPQHF. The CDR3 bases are TGTGCCAGCAGCTTAGCTATCTATAGCAATCAGCCCCAGCATTTT.

This CDR3 reads CASSDGQSNQPQHF. DNA for the CDR3: TGTGCCAGCAGCGACGGACAGAGTAATCAGCCCCAGCATTTT. The chain joins TRBV6-5 to TRBJ1-5, with D perhaps TRBD1 (6 bases). Per germline, CDR1 MNHEY and CDR2 SVGAGI. Trimming shortened V by 6 bases and J by 4 bases, and 13 bases separated the two germline ends. The CDR3 length is 14 residues.

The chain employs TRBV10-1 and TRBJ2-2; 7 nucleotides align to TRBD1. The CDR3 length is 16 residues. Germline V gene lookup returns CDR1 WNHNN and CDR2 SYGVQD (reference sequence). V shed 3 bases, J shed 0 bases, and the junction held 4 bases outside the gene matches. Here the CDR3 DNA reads TGCGCCAGCAGTGATGGGCAGGGGGCGAACACCGGGGAGCTGTTTTTT. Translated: CASSDGQGANTGELFF.

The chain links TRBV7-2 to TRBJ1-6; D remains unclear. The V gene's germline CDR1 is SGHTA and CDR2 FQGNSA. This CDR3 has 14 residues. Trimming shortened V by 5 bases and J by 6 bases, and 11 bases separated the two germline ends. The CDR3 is CASSPRSPNSPLHF. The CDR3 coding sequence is TGTGCCAGCAGCCCTCGGTCCCCTAATTCACCCCTCCACTTT.

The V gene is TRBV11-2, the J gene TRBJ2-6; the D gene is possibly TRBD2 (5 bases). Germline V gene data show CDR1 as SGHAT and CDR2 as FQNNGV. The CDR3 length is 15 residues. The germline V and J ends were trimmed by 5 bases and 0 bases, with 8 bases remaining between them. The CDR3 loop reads CASSRRSSGANVLTF. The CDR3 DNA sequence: TGTGCCAGCAGCCGGAGGAGCTCTGGGGCCAACGTCCTGACTTTC.

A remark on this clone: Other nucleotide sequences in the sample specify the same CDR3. CDR3 loop: CASSLIGTGSYEQYF. CDR3 DNA: TGTGCCAGCAGTTTAATAGGGACAGGGAGTTACGAGCAGTACTTC. The V gene is TRBV28, the J gene TRBJ2-7; TRBD1 matches 9 bases. After removal of 2 bases from V and 4 bases from J, the junction contained 6 bases not matched to a gene. Looked up from germline, CDR1 is MDHEN and CDR2 is SYDVKM. This CDR3 has 15 amino acids.